The clone carrying this T cell receptor (beta chain) was seen more than once but under ten times. A single record per CDR3 protein comes from TCRdb applying MiXCR to the RT-PCR reads. Among tens of thousands of distinct CDR3 sequences listed, 7% to 8.5% were seen once. The sample belongs to a study of patients and donors after allogeneic stem cell transplantation. The V gene's germline CDR1 is KGHDR and CDR2 SFDVKD. V was clipped by 9 bases and J by 1 base; unmatched bases: 10. This CDR3 is 15 amino acids long. The sample was blood, either unsorted or a sorted T cell fraction (not recorded which). This clonotype originated in a human donor who was either an allogeneic HSCT recipient or a stem cell or donor lymphocyte infusion donor (not recorded which). It is not recorded whose cells these are; they may come from a transplant donor. The chain carries TRBV24-1 and TRBJ2-7, with TRBD2 matching over 8 bases. Written as DNA, the CDR3 is TGTGCCACCTCCGAAGCGGGAGAAAGATCCTACGAGCAGTACTTC. Protein: CATSEAGERSYEQYF.